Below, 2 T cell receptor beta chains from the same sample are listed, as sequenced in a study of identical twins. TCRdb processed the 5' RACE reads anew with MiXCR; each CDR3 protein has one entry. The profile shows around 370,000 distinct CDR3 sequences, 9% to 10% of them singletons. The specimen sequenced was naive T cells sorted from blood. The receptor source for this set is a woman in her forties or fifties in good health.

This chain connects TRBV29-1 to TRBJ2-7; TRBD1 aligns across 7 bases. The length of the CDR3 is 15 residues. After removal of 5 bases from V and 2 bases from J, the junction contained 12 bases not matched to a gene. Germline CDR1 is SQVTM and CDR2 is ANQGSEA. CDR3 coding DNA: TGCAGCGTTTTCGGGACAGATTATAAGACCTACGAGCAGTACTTC. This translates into CSVFGTDYKTYEQYF.

CDR3 sequence: CATSGGQTFQYF. The DNA of the CDR3 is TGTGCCACCAGCGGGGGACAAACCTTTCAGTACTTC. The chain joins TRBV15 to TRBJ2-4; D possibly corresponds to TRBD1 (6 bases). The germline gives CDR1 LNHNV, CDR2 YYDKDF (reference sequence). The CDR3 totals 12 residues. The germline V and J ends were trimmed by 5 bases and 11 bases, with 13 bases remaining between them.